This T cell receptor (beta chain) was sequenced in a study of sequential checkpoint blockade in melanoma. Treatment defined: randomized to nivolumab then ipilimumab (arm A) or the reverse (arm B). The data were produced by immunoSEQ multiplex PCR, yet TCRdb's version contains in-frame clones alone and is incomplete. The profile shows roughly 5,000 clones, 35% to 40% of them singletons. From germline, CDR1 is GTSNPN and CDR2 SVGIG (reference sequence). This CDR3 has 12 amino acids. V lost 4 bases and J 7 bases, leaving 12 bases between the germline ends. The sequencing here drew on tumor tissue (inferred from file names), taken from a patient given nivolumab and ipilimumab in sequence. This receptor was taken from a human donor with melanoma. The chain has TRBV30 and TRBJ2-3; no firm D call. The CDR3, as DNA: TGTGCCTGGACCTCAGTCCGAAATACGCAGTATTTT. Amino acids: CAWTSVRNTQYF.